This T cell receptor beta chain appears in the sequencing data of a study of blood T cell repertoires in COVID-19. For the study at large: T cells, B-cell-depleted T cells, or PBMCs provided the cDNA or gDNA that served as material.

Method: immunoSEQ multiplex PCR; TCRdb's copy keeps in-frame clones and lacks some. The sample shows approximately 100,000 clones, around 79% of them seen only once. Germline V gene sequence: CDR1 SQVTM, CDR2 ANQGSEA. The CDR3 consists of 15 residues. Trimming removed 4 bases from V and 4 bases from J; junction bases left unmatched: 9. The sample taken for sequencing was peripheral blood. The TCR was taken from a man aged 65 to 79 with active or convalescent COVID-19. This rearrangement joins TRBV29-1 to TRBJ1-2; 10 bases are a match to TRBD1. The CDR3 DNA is TGCAGCGTTGTAGGGGGGACAGGGGTGGGCTATGGCTACACCTTC. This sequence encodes CSVVGGTGVGYGYTF.